This entry lists 9 T cell receptor beta chains sequenced from one sample in a study of cytotoxic CD8 clonotypes in ibrutinib-treated CLL. Assay: immunoSEQ multiplex PCR; the TCRdb copy retains only in-frame clones and omits some. The sample yields about 200,000 clones, 72% seen once. Sample: PBMCs, taken after 24 months of ibrutinib treatment. The origin of the receptors is a human donor with chronic lymphocytic leukemia.

As DNA, the CDR3 is TGTGCCAGCAGAAGACAGGGCTCTGGAAACACCATATATTTT. Its protein product is CASRRQGSGNTIYF. The chain carries TRBV9 and TRBJ1-3, with 7 bases lining up with TRBD1. CDR3 length equals 14 residues. Germline CDR1 reads SGDLS; CDR2 reads YYNGEE. J was trimmed by 0 bases and V by 5 bases; bases with no gene match: 2.

V usage is TRBV4-1 and J usage is TRBJ2-3; 7 nucleotides match TRBD1. Germline CDR1 and CDR2: MGHRA and YSYEKL. The CDR3 contains 12 residues. V lost 4 bases to trimming and J lost 14 bases; unmatched junction nucleotides: 9. This CDR3 is CASSRGTAGLYF. As DNA, the CDR3 is TGCGCCAGCAGCCGGGGGACAGCCGGTTTGTATTTT.

The chain links TRBV4-3 to TRBJ2-1; no reliable D call. This CDR3 spans 13 amino acids. Trimming shortened V by 1 base and J by 9 bases, and 10 bases separated the two germline ends. Looked up from germline, CDR1 is LGHNA and CDR2 is YSLEER. This CDR3 reads CASSQVFKGEQFF. The CDR3 coding sequence is TGCGCCAGCAGCCAAGTGTTTAAGGGTGAGCAGTTCTTC.

The chain employs TRBV7-2 and TRBJ2-7; D unclear. The germline CDR1 and CDR2 sequences are SGHTA and FQGNSA. Trimming took 5 bases from V and 3 from J, leaving 8 bases between them. This CDR3 is 12 amino acids long. CDR3 nucleotide sequence: TGTGCCAGCAGCCCGGCACGCTACGAGCAGTACTTC. It specifies CASSPARYEQYF.

The V gene is TRBV9, the J gene TRBJ1-1; 7 bases match TRBD1. CDR3 length: 13 residues. Germline V lookup: CDR1 SGDLS, CDR2 YYNGEE. The trim removed 4 bases at V and 6 bases at J, leaving 6 bases unmatched. The CDR3 DNA sequence: TGTGCCAGCAGCACGACAGGGTCCTCTGAAGCTTTCTTT. Amino acid sequence: CASSTTGSSEAFF.

This clone was seen a few times. The V and J genes are TRBV5-8 and TRBJ2-1, with D tentatively TRBD2 (5 bases). The germline V and J ends were trimmed by 0 bases and 0 bases, with 7 bases remaining between them. The length of the CDR3 is 15 residues. CDR1 is SGHTS and CDR2 is YDEGEE in the germline V gene. The chain's CDR3 is CASSLGGSSYNEQFF. Here the CDR3 DNA reads TGTGCCAGCAGCTTGGGTGGGAGCTCCTACAATGAGCAGTTCTTC.

The rearrangement links TRBV5-6 to TRBJ1-2; D remains ambiguous. CDR3 size: 14 residues. V was cut by 0 bases and J by 6 bases, with 12 bases left in between. Looked up from germline, CDR1 is SGHDT and CDR2 is YYEEEE. The CDR3 sequence is CASSLVVSLDGYTF. The CDR3 coding sequence is TGTGCCAGCAGCTTGGTTGTCAGTCTCGATGGCTACACCTTC.

The chain has TRBV11-2 and TRBJ2-7; TRBD1 matches 11 bases. This CDR3 region has 17 residues. V lost 2 bases to trimming and J lost 3 bases; unmatched junction nucleotides: 9. From germline, CDR1 is SGHAT and CDR2 FQNNGV. CDR3 nucleotide sequence: TGTGCCAGCAGCTTATCGATGGCGGGGACAGGGGGCTACGAGCAGTACTTC. It is translated as CASSLSMAGTGGYEQYF.

The V and J genes are TRBV15 and TRBJ2-7; D not resolved. V dropped 6 bases and J dropped 6 bases, with 12 bases sitting between them. CDR1 and CDR2 from the germline V gene are LNHNV and YYDKDF (reference sequence). This CDR3 is built from 12 residues. The CDR3 region has the DNA TGTGCCACCAGTAAAGGATTCTCCGAGCAGTACTTC. As protein: CATSKGFSEQYF.